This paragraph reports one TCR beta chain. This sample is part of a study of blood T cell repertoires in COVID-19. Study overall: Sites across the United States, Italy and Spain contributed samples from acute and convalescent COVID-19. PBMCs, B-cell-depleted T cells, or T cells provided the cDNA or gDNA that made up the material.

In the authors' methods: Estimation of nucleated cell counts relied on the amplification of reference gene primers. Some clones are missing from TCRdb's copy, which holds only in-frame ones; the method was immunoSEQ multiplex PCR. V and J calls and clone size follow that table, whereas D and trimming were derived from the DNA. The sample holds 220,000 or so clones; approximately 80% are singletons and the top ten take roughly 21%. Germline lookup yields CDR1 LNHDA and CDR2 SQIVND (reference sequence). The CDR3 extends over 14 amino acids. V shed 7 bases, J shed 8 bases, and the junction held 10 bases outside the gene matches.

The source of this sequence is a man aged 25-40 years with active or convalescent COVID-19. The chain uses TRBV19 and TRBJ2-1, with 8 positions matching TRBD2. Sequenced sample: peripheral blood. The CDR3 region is CASTLAGPRDEQFF. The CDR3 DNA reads TGTGCCAGTACCCTAGCGGGCCCTAGGGATGAGCAGTTCTTC.